The rows below give T cell receptor beta chains drawn from one sample of a study of T cell responses to AZD1222 COVID-19 vaccine. Here immunoSEQ multiplex PCR was the method, and the copy in TCRdb shows in-frame clones only, minus some. The repertoire holds approximately 160,000 clones, with about 92% as singletons. The sequenced sample was peripheral blood, obtained on day 0 of AZD1222 vaccination. The receptor set was obtained from an adult in good health. The CDR3 runs from the conserved cysteine through the conserved F or W. D genes are given only for firm matches.

d_gene	v_gene	j_gene	CDR3aa
NA	TRBV2	TRBJ1-2	CASMAQGVNYGYTF
NA	TRBV5-1	TRBJ2-4	CASSLAGAKNIQYF
TRBD1	TRBV9	TRBJ1-4	CASSGRDRSRWTNEKLFF
TRBD2	TRBV28	TRBJ2-7	CATKWTSGGAYEQYF
TRBD1	TRBV5-1	TRBJ2-2	CASSLEPRDRYTGELFF
TRBD1	TRBV19	TRBJ1-3	CASSTGQGIGNTIYF
NA	TRBV28	TRBJ2-1	CASSPPPSNEQFF
NA	TRBV4-1	TRBJ1-2	CASSQERGDYGYTF
NA	TRBV11-2	TRBJ2-7	CASSLRNGAYEQYF
NA	TRBV6-6	TRBJ1-1	CASSYSRDALPEAFF
NA	TRBV29-1	TRBJ1-4	CSVTEQVSEKLFF
NA	TRBV29-1	TRBJ1-2	CSVVGRERGGYTF
NA	TRBV5-6	TRBJ1-4	CASSLFGGNEKLFF
TRBD1	TRBV30	TRBJ1-6	CAWSARDRGNSPLHF
TRBD1	TRBV2	TRBJ1-2	CASSHDRVIGYTF
TRBD2	TRBV10-3	TRBJ2-5	CATGIAGGTYQETQYF
NA	TRBV5-1	TRBJ1-2	CASSPGTLYGYTF
TRBD1	TRBV27	TRBJ1-5	CASSWTGVNQPQHF
TRBD1	TRBV30	TRBJ1-2	CAWSVVPTGLGYTF
NA	TRBV21-1	TRBJ1-6	CASRRQGGLYNSPLHF
NA	TRBV9	TRBJ1-4	CASSPWEGLNEKLFF
NA	TRBV5-1	TRBJ1-2	CASSLDWTGNYGYTF